The present T cell receptor beta chain was sequenced within a study of T cells in Graves' hyperthyroidism and ophthalmopathy (dated by TCRdb to about 2019). In the study overall: Peripheral blood was collected at initial diagnosis, before any treatment. TCR V-J signatures able to tell the groups apart were searched for in a discovery cohort of 90 to 100 patients, of whom more than 40 had Graves' ophthalmopathy and around 56 had stable Graves' hyperthyroidism. Prospective prediction of ophthalmopathy was tested in an independent validation cohort consisting of 18 hyperthyroidism patients and more than 15 patients who later progressed to ophthalmopathy. The 75 to 100 discovery patients were divided at random into training and test sets in a 7:3 ratio. In addition, the study compared T-cell repertoires in thyroid tissue and in blood from about 6 Graves' hyperthyroidism patients. Following sampling, methimazole starting at 30 mg daily was given to hyperthyroidism patients, and high-dose intravenous methylprednisolone was given to ophthalmopathy patients. According to the paper, TCR Vbeta CDR3 sequencing was carried out on 135 peripheral blood samples, which came from 40 to 45 ophthalmopathy, 75 to 80 hyperthyroidism and 17 progressor patients. Broad study findings and their caveats: Ophthalmopathy was separated from stable hyperthyroidism by a 13 V-J signature model, with approximately 90% sensitivity and about 81% specificity obtained in cross-validation and 80%/75% obtained in testing. During validation, the model predicted progression to ophthalmopathy a median of about 6.5 months ahead of onset, with roughly 65% sensitivity and about 75% specificity. Sample size was not statistically predetermined, and blinding of investigators to group allocation was not performed. Most expanded thyroid clonotypes (frequency above 0.001) were also detected in blood, a finding suggesting that blood repertoires may reflect thyroid immune responses.

The TCR beta CDR3 regions were amplified from RNA transcripts. The TCR CDR3 was subjected to a first round of RT-PCR using the HTBI primer set and the Qiagen OneStep RT-PCR kit. The libraries were constructed in a second round of multiplex PCR and then size-selected and purified. Sequencing of the libraries was done on an Illumina HiSeq2000 using paired-end 100 bp reads. For the original study's pipeline: SOAPnuke was used to process the raw data, with reads discarded if the reads contained adapters or uncalled bases, had a mean Phred below 15, or lacked an exact constant-primer or identifier match. COPE v1.2.5 was used to merge the high-quality paired reads, and each unique nucleotide sequence was defined as a clonotype. MiTCR v1.1 was used to align the clonotypes against IMGT TRBV, TRBD and TRBJ reference segments. The analysis included only V-J combinations with a frequency above 0.0001, which together covered 99% to 99.2% of the repertoires. A TCS score was defined as the ratio between F50 (clonal expansion) and ExV (chaos), using BLOSUM62-based TCRdist between CDR3 peptides within each V-J. Welch's t-statistics and random forest reduced around 520 V-J features to some 14, which were used in a naive Bayes classifier (R e1071). TCRdb applied fastp at Q25 and MiXCR to the public reads, then kept only in-frame beta chains. Rows with one shared CDR3 protein collapse into an entry with the most common genes and DNA. TCRdb's processing, not the authors', yielded these V and J calls. The sample profile shows 550,000 to 650,000 distinct CDR3 sequences; 14% of them were found once. About 15% of the sample belongs to the ten largest clones.

In this sample, this clonotype turned up many times. No cognate antigen has been identified for it. Base qualities are not recorded, but no much larger clone differs from it by a single base. Stable Graves' hyperthyroidism was defined as the absence of progression to ophthalmopathy over 18 months of follow-up. Hyperthyroidism patients were aged 18 to 65 years and newly diagnosed, with disease duration of less than 2 months. Any patient with an uncontrolled infection, another autoimmune disease, pregnancy or lactation was excluded. Diagnoses were based on clinical symptoms, serum thyroxine and TRAb, thyroid ultrasound and orbital computed tomography. PBMCs were isolated from 7.5 to 10 ml of fresh peripheral blood by Ficoll-Paque density gradient centrifugation. Trizol reagent was used to extract total RNA, and RNA quality was then checked on an Agilent 2100 Bioanalyzer. The cysteine opens and the phenylalanine closes a CDR3 of 18 amino acids. Left in the record is the CDR3 DNA by itself, 54 bases read in frame from the first base. CDR1 and CDR2 are drawn from the germline V gene (reference sequence): MNHNY, SVGAGI. For this chain, trimming is 0 bases at the V end and 7 bases at the J end, and the number of junction bases without a gene match is 15.

The specimen was blood. The chain joins TRBV6-6 to TRBJ1-3, and 7 junctional nucleotides match TRBD1. This receptor was taken from a woman in her thirties or forties with Graves' hyperthyroidism. The CDR3 amino acid sequence is: CASSYSAAPDRVVNTIYF. The nucleotide sequence is TGTGCCAGCAGTTACTCCGCCGCTCCAGACAGGGTGGTGAACACCATATATTTT.